A selection of T cell receptor beta chains follows, all from one sample in a study of cytomegalovirus exposure and HLA in healthy donors. Method: immunoSEQ multiplex PCR; TCRdb's copy keeps in-frame clones and lacks some. The sample records roughly 130,000 clones, more than 70% being singletons. Sequenced: PBMCs. All receptors come from a man younger than 40 in good health and CMV-seronegative. The CDR3 runs from the conserved cysteine through the conserved F or W. The D gene is left open where the match is weak. Clone size appears in some rows only: once, few, many, or a class for an expanded clone.

d_gene,v_gene,j_gene,abundance,CDR3nt,CDR3aa
TRBD1,TRBV5-1,TRBJ2-5,-,TGCGCCAGCAGCATCGGGACAGGGGGTCGAGAGACCCAGTACTTC,CASSIGTGGRETQYF
-,TRBV6-1,TRBJ1-5,few,TGTGCCAGCAGGGCGGCGAACAATCAGCCCCAGCATTTT,CASRAANNQPQHF
-,TRBV7-8,TRBJ2-7,-,TGTGCCAGCAGCTTAGGTGTAAATTACGAGCAGTACTTC,CASSLGVNYEQYF
TRBD1,TRBV6-5,TRBJ2-7,-,TGTGCCAGCAGTTATGGGGACAGGGATTCCTACGAGCAGTACTTC,CASSYGDRDSYEQYF
-,TRBV5-1,TRBJ2-6,-,TGCGCCAGCAGCTCCCGGCTAGCGTCGTCTGGGGCCAACGTCCTGACTTTC,CASSSRLASSGANVLTF
TRBD1,TRBV7-3,TRBJ1-1,-,TGTGCCAGCAGCTTAATGGGGACAGCCGAGAACACTGAAGCTTTCTTT,CASSLMGTAENTEAFF
TRBD1,TRBV11-2,TRBJ1-2,-,TGTGCCAGCAGCCGGGACAGATCCAACTATGGCTACACCTTC,CASSRDRSNYGYTF
TRBD1,TRBV11-3,TRBJ2-1,-,TGTGCTTCCGGGACAGGGGACAATGAGCAGTTCTTC,CASGTGDNEQFF
-,TRBV6-6,TRBJ2-7,-,TGTGCCAGCGGAATTGAGGGATACCACGAGCAGTACTTC,CASGIEGYHEQYF
-,TRBV2,TRBJ1-3,-,TGTGCCAGCAGGGAACGATGGACTCGCTCTGGAAACACCATATATTTT,CASRERWTRSGNTIYF
-,TRBV29-1,TRBJ2-5,-,TGCAGCGTTGGCCCGCGGTTCCAAGAGACCCAGTACTTC,CSVGPRFQETQYF
-,TRBV6-1,TRBJ1-2,-,TGTGCCAGCAGGGACGACTATTTATATGGCTACACCTTC,CASRDDYLYGYTF
-,TRBV7-8,TRBJ1-1,-,TGTGCCAGCAGCTTAACGGGGAAGGAGGTAGCTTTCTTT,CASSLTGKEVAFF
TRBD1,TRBV19,TRBJ1-6,-,TGTGCCAGTAGTATCTCTGGGACAGGGATAGTTTCACCCCTCCACTTT,CASSISGTGIVSPLHF
-,TRBV19,TRBJ2-7,-,TGTGCCAGTAGTATACCGGGTAGCTCCTACGAGCAGTACTTC,CASSIPGSSYEQYF
TRBD1,TRBV12-5,TRBJ2-7,-,TGTGCTAGTGGCCGGGACAGGGCTTACGAGCAGTACTTC,CASGRDRAYEQYF
TRBD2,TRBV12-5,TRBJ2-1,once,TGTGCTAGTGGCCCTGGGACTAGTAGAGATGAGCAGTTCTTC,CASGPGTSRDEQFF
-,TRBV6-4,TRBJ1-1,once,TGTGCCAGCACATCGGTTCACACTGAAGCTTTCTTT,CASTSVHTEAFF
TRBD2,TRBV10-3,TRBJ2-3,-,TGTGCCATCAGTGACGAAAGCGGGACTCGCTCCCCCGATACGCAGTATTTT,CAISDESGTRSPDTQYF
-,TRBV5-1,TRBJ2-6,-,TGCGCCAGCAGCTTCGGGTCCTCCGCTTCTGGGGCCAACGTCCTGACTTTC,CASSFGSSASGANVLTF
TRBD1,TRBV11-2,TRBJ2-3,-,TGTGCCAGCAGCTTAGGGGGACAGGGATACACAGATACGCAGTATTTT,CASSLGGQGYTDTQYF
-,TRBV9,TRBJ2-7,-,TGTGCCAGCAGCGTAGAACAGGGTGACGAGCAGTACTTC,CASSVEQGDEQYF
-,TRBV5-4,TRBJ2-7,-,TGTGCCAGCACCCGACTGGGGGCGACCTACGAGCAGTACTTC,CASTRLGATYEQYF
-,TRBV6-5,TRBJ1-3,-,TGTGCCAGCAGTTACTCAAGGACATACTCTGGAAACACCATATATTTT,CASSYSRTYSGNTIYF
-,TRBV4-3,TRBJ1-2,-,TGCGCCAGCAGCCAAGCAGGGCAGGGCAACTATGGCTACACCTTC,CASSQAGQGNYGYTF
TRBD1,TRBV5-1,TRBJ1-5,-,TGCGCCAGCAGCCCAGGACAGGGTAATCAGCCCCAGCATTTT,CASSPGQGNQPQHF
-,TRBV7-9,TRBJ2-1,-,TGTGCCAGCAGCTTAGTGGGCGGGTGGGGAATTAGCTCCTACAATGAGCAGTTCTTC,CASSLVGGWGISSYNEQFF
-,TRBV6-5,TRBJ1-4,-,TGTGCCAGCAGTTACGTTGCGGGAAATGAAAAACTGTTTTTT,CASSYVAGNEKLFF